Each of the 3 T cell receptor beta chains below was sequenced from the same sample in a study of blood T cell repertoires in COVID-19. Sequenced by immunoSEQ multiplex PCR; TCRdb stores in-frame clones only, minus some. Altogether around 57,000 clones are present, just over 85% being singletons, with the ten largest covering about 18%. Sequencing was performed on peripheral blood. The receptors originated from a woman older than 75 with active COVID-19.

The gene calls are TRBV5-8 and TRBJ1-5, with TRBD1 as a possible D gene (6 bases). In germline, CDR1 is SGHTS, CDR2 YDEGEE. This CDR3 has 15 amino acids. Trimming cost V 3 bases and J 4 bases, with 14 bases left between them. CDR3 protein: CASSSIGGLNQPQHF. CDR3 nucleotides: TGTGCCAGCAGCTCAATAGGGGGTTTAAATCAGCCCCAGCATTTT. Filled out from reference TRBV5-8 and TRBJ1-5, the complete variable domain reads EAGVTQSPTHLIKTRGQQATLRCSPISGHTSVYWYQQALGLGLQFLLWYDEGEERNRGNFPPRFSGRQFPNYSSELNVNALELEDSALYLCASSSIGGLNQPQHFGDGTRLSIL.

The chain couples TRBV20-1 to TRBJ2-1; D is ambiguous. Germline CDR1 DFQATT, CDR2 SNEGSKA (reference sequence). The CDR3 is made up of 12 amino acids. Trimming pared 3 bases from V and 5 bases from J, leaving 8 bases between. Here the CDR3 DNA reads TGCAGTGCTAGTTCGGTAAACAATGAGCAGTTCTTC. This encodes CSASSVNNEQFF.

V and J are TRBV3-1 (or the pseudogene TRBV3-2) and TRBJ2-2; D possibly corresponds to TRBD2 (5 bases). V dropped 10 bases and J dropped 0 bases, with 12 bases sitting between them. CDR3 length equals 14 residues. Germline-derived CDR1 and CDR2 are LGHDT and YNNKEL (reference sequence). Here the CDR3 reads CATGGSTNTGELFF. DNA of the CDR3: TGTGCCACCGGCGGGTCGACGAACACCGGGGAGCTGTTTTTT.